A selection of T cell receptor beta chains follows, all from one sample in a study of blood T cell repertoires in COVID-19. Sequencing used immunoSEQ multiplex PCR; TCRdb keeps in-frame clones, though not all of them. Of approximately 45,000 clones in the sample, about 89% were seen once. The sequenced sample was peripheral blood. The receptors come from a human donor in a cohort sampled during active COVID-19. CDR3s include the opening cysteine and the closing phenylalanine or tryptophan. Fields, in order: V gene, D gene, J gene, clone size, CDR3 DNA, CDR3 protein. A D gene is named only where the DNA matches it firmly. Part of the rows lack a size; the others show once, few, many or a class for expanded clones.

>TRBV18|TRBD1|TRBJ2-5|-
TGTGCCAGCTCACCCAGGGGGAAAGAGACCCAGTACTTC
CASSPRGKETQYF
>TRBV7-3|TRBD1|TRBJ2-7|-
TGTGCCAGCAGCCCACCGGGACAGGGTAACGAGCAGTACTTC
CASSPPGQGNEQYF
>TRBV30|TRBD1|TRBJ1-2|-
TGTGCCTGGAGTTTAGGCGTGACAGGGGGCAGCTACACCTTC
CAWSLGVTGGSYTF
>TRBV3-1/TRBV3-2|TRBD1|TRBJ2-1|-
TGTGCCAGCAGCCTTGTGGACAGGGGTTTCTACAATGAGCAGTTCTTC
CASSLVDRGFYNEQFF
>TRBV5-1|-|TRBJ2-5|once
TGCGCCAGCAGCTTGTGGGCAGCACAAGAGACCCAGTACTTC
CASSLWAAQETQYF
>TRBV30|-|TRBJ2-5|-
TGTGCCTGGAACGGTCAGGGGGGAAAGACCCAGTACTTC
CAWNGQGGKTQYF
>TRBV20-1|TRBD2|TRBJ2-3|-
TGCAGTGCTAGTACACTAGCGGGAGGGGATACGCAGTATTTT
CSASTLAGGDTQYF
>TRBV5-4|-|TRBJ2-7|-
TGTGCCAGCAGCTTGGTCGGCGGGCAGGGGAGATACGAGCAGTACTTC
CASSLVGGQGRYEQYF
>TRBV24-1|TRBD2|TRBJ2-1|-
TGTGCCACCAGCGTAGCCGGGGGGGGGCACAATGAGCAGTTCTTC
CATSVAGGGHNEQFF
>TRBV21-1|-|TRBJ1-4|-
TGTGCCAGCACCAAGGGGGGGCTTGGTGAAAAACTGTTTTTT
CASTKGGLGEKLFF
>TRBV11-2|-|TRBJ2-7|few
TGTGCCAGCTCCACCCAGGAGCAGTACTTC
CASSTQEQYF
>TRBV13|TRBD2|TRBJ2-5|-
TGTGCCAGCAGCCAAACTAGCGGGTTACGGTACCAAGAGACCCAGTACTTC
CASSQTSGLRYQETQYF
>TRBV28|-|TRBJ2-1|-
TGTGCCAGCAGTTCCCCCCCGACACCTTCCTACAATGAGCAGTTCTTC
CASSSPPTPSYNEQFF
>TRBV28|-|TRBJ1-5|-
TGTGCCAGCTCAGGTGTGGGTCAGCCCCAGCATTTT
CASSGVGQPQHF
>TRBV6-2/TRBV6-3|-|TRBJ2-2|-
TGTGCCAGCAGTTACGCGTTGGGAGGACCGCACACCGGGGAGCTGTTTTTT
CASSYALGGPHTGELFF
>TRBV3-1/TRBV3-2|TRBD1|TRBJ2-5|-
TGTGCCAGCAGCCAATTTCGCCTAGACAGGGCGGGTGAGACCCAGTACTTC
CASSQFRLDRAGETQYF
>TRBV7-8|TRBD1|TRBJ2-7|-
TGTGCCAGCACCTTCGGGACAGGGCGCTACGAGCAGTACTTC
CASTFGTGRYEQYF
>TRBV5-4|TRBD1|TRBJ2-5|-
TGTGCCAGCAGCTGGGACAGTGAAGAGACCCAGTACTTC
CASSWDSEETQYF
>TRBV5-1|TRBD1|TRBJ2-1|-
TGCGCCAGCAGTATCAGGGGGCACAATGAGCAGTTCTTC
CASSIRGHNEQFF
>TRBV6-5|TRBD1|TRBJ2-7|-
TGTGCCAGCAGCGGCGGACAGGGTGTTCCCTACGAGCAGTACTTC
CASSGGQGVPYEQYF
>TRBV21-1|-|TRBJ2-7|once
TGTGCCAGCAGCAAAGTTCGAGAACAGGGCTCCTACGAGCAGTACTTC
CASSKVREQGSYEQYF
>TRBV5-5|TRBD2|TRBJ2-7|-
TGTGCCAGCAGCTTCCAACTAGCGCCCTCCTACGAGCAGTACTTC
CASSFQLAPSYEQYF
>TRBV2|TRBD2|TRBJ2-2|-
TGTGCCAGCGTTAGCGGGACGAACACCGGGGAGCTGTTTTTT
CASVSGTNTGELFF
>TRBV19|TRBD1|TRBJ1-2|-
TGTGCCAGTAGTGCCCTTCAGGGGGCTGGTGGCTATGGCTACACCTTC
CASSALQGAGGYGYTF
>TRBV12-3/TRBV12-4|-|TRBJ2-5|-
TGTGCCAGCAGCTACTACAGGGTCCGGTCCCAGTACTTC
CASSYYRVRSQYF
>TRBV5-4|TRBD2|TRBJ2-1|-
TGTGCCAGCAGCTTGTCTCCTAGCGGGATGTTGTGGGCCTACAATGAGCAGTTCTTC
CASSLSPSGMLWAYNEQFF
>TRBV30|TRBD1|TRBJ1-2|-
TGTGCCTGCCCTAGACAGGGTTTGAGCTATGGCTACACCTTC
CACPRQGLSYGYTF
>TRBV4-1|-|TRBJ2-7|-
TGCGCCAGCAGCCTAAGACAGCCGTCCTACGAGCAGTACTTC
CASSLRQPSYEQYF
>TRBV5-5|TRBD2|TRBJ2-7|-
TGTGCCAGCAGCTTGGTACTAGCGGGAGGAAGCTCCTACGAGCAGTACTTC
CASSLVLAGGSSYEQYF
>TRBV7-9|TRBD1|TRBJ2-7|-
TGTGCCAGCAGCAAAACGGGACAGGCCTCCTACGAGCAGTACTTC
CASSKTGQASYEQYF
>TRBV27|TRBD2|TRBJ2-5|-
TGTGCCAGCAGTTTAGGTCACCGCGGGGGGCGAGAGACCCAGTACTTC
CASSLGHRGGRETQYF
>TRBV7-9|TRBD2|TRBJ2-1|few
TGTGCCAGCAGCCCGCCCCCGCTAGCGGGAGAGGAGCAGTTCTTC
CASSPPPLAGEEQFF
>TRBV19|TRBD2|TRBJ2-1|-
TGTGCCAGTAGCGGGACTAGCGGGAGGTTCAATGAGCAGTTCTTC
CASSGTSGRFNEQFF